This is a list of T cell receptor beta chains from one sample in a study of shared clonotypes between healthy human individuals. Assay: immunoSEQ multiplex PCR; the TCRdb copy retains only in-frame clones and omits some. The profile covers about 380,000 clones, with 95% to 97% appearing a single time and 0.32% taken by the ten largest. Material for sequencing was memory CD8+ T cells sorted from blood. Receptors originate from a man aged 30-40 years in good health. Each CDR3 is given with its conserved first and last residue. A D gene is named only where the DNA matches it firmly. Size values are once, few and many counts, or a class for expanded clones, and some rows have none.

TRBJ2-2 NA NA TRBV7-9 15 TGTGCCAGCAGCTTAGATTTGCTTCTAACCGGGGAGCTGTTTTTT CASSLDLLLTGELFF
TRBJ2-2 NA TRBD2 TRBV30 12 TGTGCCTGGTCTTCTAGCGGGAGAGTGCTGTTTTTT CAWSSSGRVLFF
TRBJ2-7 few TRBD2 TRBV7-2 15 TGTGCCAGCAGTTTTCTAGCGGGAGGGCCCTACGAGCAGTACTTC CASSFLAGGPYEQYF
TRBJ2-1 NA TRBD2 TRBV28 16 TGTGCCAGCAGTCCCGGACTAGCGGGAGGGACTAATGAGCAGTTCTTC CASSPGLAGGTNEQFF
TRBJ1-4 NA NA TRBV18 14 TGTGCCAGCTCACCACTAGGTCCTAATGAAAAACTGTTTTTT CASSPLGPNEKLFF
TRBJ2-5 NA TRBD2 TRBV4-2 16 TGTGCCAGCAGCCAAGATGGGGGCGGGAGGGGAGAGACCCAGTACTTC CASSQDGGGRGETQYF
TRBJ2-7 once TRBD2 TRBV5-4 14 TGTGCCAGCAGCTTGAGACTAGCGGGAGACGAGCAGTACTTC CASSLRLAGDEQYF
TRBJ2-7 NA NA TRBV29-1 12 TGCAGCGTTGTTGTAGGGGTCTACGAGCAGTACTTC CSVVVGVYEQYF
TRBJ2-2 NA TRBD1 TRBV5-1 14 TGCGCCAGCAGCCAACAGGGGGGCACCGGGGAGCTGTTTTTT CASSQQGGTGELFF
TRBJ2-3 NA NA TRBV6-5 11 TGTGCCAGCAGTAACCGAGATACGCAGTATTTT CASSNRDTQYF
TRBJ2-5 NA NA TRBV27 13 TGTGCCAGCAGTCCACGGTCCTTCGAGACCCAGTACTTC CASSPRSFETQYF
TRBJ2-3 NA NA TRBV11-3 13 TGTGCCAGCAGCTTAGCAGGGACAGATACGCAGTATTTT CASSLAGTDTQYF
TRBJ2-2 NA NA TRBV11-2 16 TGTGCCAGCAGCTTACCTGAGGCCCGGCCCACCGGGGAGCTGTTTTTT CASSLPEARPTGELFF
TRBJ2-3 NA NA TRBV27 14 TGTGCCAGCAGTTTATCGAGGTTCGCAGATACGCAGTATTTT CASSLSRFADTQYF
TRBJ2-1 NA TRBD2 TRBV2 15 TGTGCCAGGAACTCCGGGACTAGCGGGAGAAATGAGCAGTTCTTC CARNSGTSGRNEQFF
TRBJ1-1 few NA TRBV5-1 13 TGCGCCAGCAGCATTGAGATGAACACTGAAGCTTTCTTT CASSIEMNTEAFF
TRBJ2-1 NA NA TRBV11-3 15 TGTGCCAGCAGCTTAGATTTGGACAAATCCAATGAGCAGTTCTTC CASSLDLDKSNEQFF
TRBJ1-3 NA NA TRBV15 14 TGTGCCACCAGCAGAGTAAGCTCTGGAAACACCATATATTTT CATSRVSSGNTIYF
TRBJ2-1 once TRBD2 TRBV7-9 16 TGTGCCAGCAGCCCAATAGCGGGTAGGTCCTACAATGAGCAGTTCTTC CASSPIAGRSYNEQFF
TRBJ2-1 NA NA TRBV15 15 TGTGCCACCAGCAGAGGACGACTATCCTACAATGAGCAGTTCTTC CATSRGRLSYNEQFF
TRBJ1-3 NA TRBD1 TRBV11-3 17 TGTGCCAGCAGCTTAGACCCATACTCCGGGACAGGGGACACCATATATTTT CASSLDPYSGTGDTIYF
TRBJ1-5 NA NA TRBV5-8 15 TGTGCCAGCAGCTTGTGGCGGTATAGCAATCAGCCCCAGCATTTT CASSLWRYSNQPQHF
TRBJ2-2 NA NA TRBV7-9 15 TGTGCCAGCAGCCCACAGGGAGGCAGTCCCGGGGAGCTGTTTTTT CASSPQGGSPGELFF
TRBJ2-2 NA TRBD2 TRBV9 16 TGTGCCAGCAGCGTAGCGCACCTAGCGGGGGTCGGGGAGCTGTTTTTT CASSVAHLAGVGELFF
TRBJ1-2 NA NA TRBV27 14 TGTGCCAGCAGTTTTCACCGGACAAACTATGGCTACACCTTC CASSFHRTNYGYTF
TRBJ2-4 NA NA TRBV30 12 TGTGCCTGGAGTGTGGGTCAAAACATTCAGTACTTC CAWSVGQNIQYF
TRBJ2-3 NA NA TRBV5-1 16 TGCGCCAGCAGCTTTTTCCGGACTAAAACCACAGATACGCAGTATTTT CASSFFRTKTTDTQYF
TRBJ2-1 NA TRBD2 TRBV18 18 TGTGCCAGCTCACCACCCGGGACTAGCGGGACCGGCCACAATGAGCAGTTCTTC CASSPPGTSGTGHNEQFF
TRBJ2-1 NA NA TRBV6-1 15 TGTGCCAGCAGTACAGAATTTGTCTCCTACAATGAGCAGTTCTTC CASSTEFVSYNEQFF
TRBJ2-7 once TRBD1 TRBV7-6 15 TGTGCCAGCAGCTCGGGACAGGTTGGCTCCTACGAGCAGTACTTC CASSSGQVGSYEQYF
TRBJ2-3 NA NA TRBV18 14 TGTGCCAGCTCACCGGAGTACGGCACAGATACGCAGTATTTT CASSPEYGTDTQYF
TRBJ1-2 NA NA TRBV5-5 15 TGTGCCAGCAGCTTGCTTTATTATTGGCAGTCCGGCTACACCTTC CASSLLYYWQSGYTF
TRBJ2-7 once TRBD2 TRBV28 16 TGTGCCAGCAGTTTCTCCGGACTAGCTTATTCCTACGAGCAGTACTTC CASSFSGLAYSYEQYF
TRBJ2-3 NA TRBD2 TRBV14 11 TGTGCCACGTCCACCGGGACTAGGGAGTATTTT CATSTGTREYF
TRBJ2-5 NA TRBD2 TRBV6-1 14 TGTGCCAGCAGTGAACGGGGGGTAAGAGAGACCCAGTACTTC CASSERGVRETQYF
TRBJ2-4 NA TRBD2 TRBV4-2 15 TGTGCCAGCAGCCAACCTCGGGGGGGCAAAAACATTCAGTACTTC CASSQPRGGKNIQYF
TRBJ2-1 NA NA TRBV7-6 16 TGTGCCAGCAGCCCACCGGGACCCTACAGCAGGCATGAGCAGTTCTTC CASSPPGPYSRHEQFF
TRBJ2-3 NA NA TRBV21-1 13 TGTGCCAGCAGCACTGGACCACGGGTAGCGCAGTATTTT CASSTGPRVAQYF
TRBJ2-7 NA NA TRBV28 13 TGTGCCAGCAGTTTGTGGCCAGTCTACGAGCAGTACTTC CASSLWPVYEQYF
TRBJ1-2 NA TRBD1 TRBV5-5 17 TGTGCCAGTAGCTTGACTGGGACAGGGGCATCCGCGTATGGCTACACCTTC CASSLTGTGASAYGYTF
TRBJ1-3 NA NA TRBV11-3 18 TGTGCCAGCAGCCCGTTTTACCTGGACAGCTTCTCTGGAAACACCATATATTTT CASSPFYLDSFSGNTIYF
TRBJ2-1 NA NA TRBV30 13 TGTGCCTGGGACCGGGCCCTACCCGGGGAGCAGTTCTTC CAWDRALPGEQFF
TRBJ1-2 NA TRBD1 TRBV5-5 14 TGTGCCAGCAGCTACCCCGGGACAGGGGGCGGCTACACCTTC CASSYPGTGGGYTF